This TCR beta chain is drawn from a study of cytomegalovirus exposure and HLA in healthy donors (dated 2017 in TCRdb). Describing the broader study: The roughly 670 repertoires of the first cohort and the 120 validation repertoires were produced on the same platform, according to a later analysis. The study aimed to test whether signatures of past pathogen exposure could be identified by cataloging public T cell receptors. In addition to the first cohort of around 670 subjects, a separate validation cohort of under 150 different subjects was used. To predict cytomegalovirus infection status, the study combined high-throughput TCR immunosequencing, statistical association of individual TCRs with disease status, and machine learning. On the study overall, not on this receptor specifically: In vitro tests confirmed that a few of the cytomegalovirus-associated TCR beta chains recognize cytomegalovirus antigens. In both the original and validation cohorts, the classifier was reported to diagnose cytomegalovirus status with high specificity and sensitivity. Of the cluster scores, 90% to 95% were above 0 in a later analysis, which found that TCRs clustered in the first cohort also tended to co-occur in the 120 or so validation repertoires. Most TCR sequences were observed very rarely across donors, whereas some public TCRs were present in many individuals. The validation cohort had no HLA typing available for a later analysis, so co-occurrence within that cohort was assessed over all 120 or so repertoires. The study listed 164 TCR beta chains as associated with cytomegalovirus. According to the authors, the approach could potentially be generalized to other disease states and immunological phenotypes.

Libraries were prepared through the immunoSEQ multiplex PCR assay. The study's own analysis went as follows. A statistical classification framework was built for diagnosing cytomegalovirus status from the catalog of TCR beta chain sequences. This is the immuneACCESS table as TCRdb keeps it, with only in-frame sequences that have V and J called. A part of the clones is gone; compared with another copy, unresolved V genes explain less than half, and the rest is unexplained. V, J and clone size derive from that table, while D and trimming were established from the DNA sequence. This sample has roughly 130,000 clones in its table, and nearly 90% of those were observed once. The ten largest clones add up to about 8.2% of the sample. As concerns this clone: Its antigen is still unknown. Base qualities were left out, and no much larger clone turns up one base away.

The germline ends are 7 bases apart after V is trimmed by 4 bases and J by 5 bases. The germline V gene supplies CDR1 SGHRS and CDR2 YFSETQ. The CDR3 runs 12 residues from the cysteine to the phenylalanine. The DNA shown is the 36-base CDR3, in frame from base 1. Separate from the approximately 670-subject first cohort, the validation cohort of roughly 120 subjects was the group to which the donors belonged. This TCR derives from a woman aged 18-29 years in good health and CMV-seropositive. Sequenced sample: PBMCs. This chain is built from TRBV5-1 and TRBJ2-1, with an unclear D gene assignment. The CDR3 region: CASSLDHNEQFF. The bases are TGCGCCAGCAGCCTAGACCACAATGAGCAGTTCTTC.